A single sample gave rise to the 25 T cell receptor beta chains below, sequenced in a study of T-cell reconstitution after alpha-beta-depleted transplantation in children. Library preparation (for TCRbeta) was performed with unique molecular identifiers. TCRdb independently ran MiXCR on the PCR reads; one entry per CDR3 protein. This table has approximately 510,000 distinct CDR3 sequences, about 18% appearing once. The specimen comprised PBMCs from the stem cell graft donor, sampled from the stem cell graft. These receptors came from a human donor who donated a stem cell graft to a child with acute lymphoblastic leukemia.

The CDR3 protein is CAISESGGGYAGELFF. The CDR3, as DNA: TGTGCCATCAGTGAGTCAGGGGGAGGATACGCCGGGGAGCTGTTTTTT. The chain employs TRBV10-3 and TRBJ2-2, with D tentatively TRBD1 or TRBD2 (6 bases each). Germline-derived CDR1 and CDR2 are ENHRY and SYGVKD. The CDR3 covers 16 residues. The V and J ends lost 0 bases and 6 bases respectively, with 14 bases between them.

This clonotype turned up a few times. The chain couples TRBV25-1 to TRBJ2-5, with 7 nucleotides matching TRBD1. The CDR3 has 14 residues. The germline CDR1 and CDR2 sequences are MGHDK and SYGVNS. Losses at the gene ends were 3 bases for V and 5 bases for J; bases not matched to a gene: 6. The CDR3 region is CASSEAGGIETQYF. In DNA form, the CDR3 reads TGTGCCAGCAGTGAGGCAGGGGGTATCGAGACCCAGTACTTC.

The chain recombines TRBV29-1 with TRBJ2-1; 8 nucleotides agree with TRBD2. The V gene end was trimmed by 4 bases and the J gene end by 4 bases; junction bases not matched to a gene: 6. The CDR3 has 14 amino acids. The V gene's germline CDR1 is SQVTM and CDR2 ANQGSEA. CDR3 amino acids: CSVGGGRIYNEQFF. In DNA, the CDR3 is TGCAGCGTTGGGGGCGGGAGGATATACAATGAGCAGTTCTTC.

This clonotype was seen repeatedly, ten times or more. The rearrangement joins TRBV3-1 to TRBJ2-5; TRBD2 is a possible D gene (5 bases). The CDR3 is 12 amino acids. CDR1 is LGHDT, CDR2 YNNKEL, per germline (reference sequence). The CDR3 sequence: CASSGSQETQYF. The DNA of the CDR3 is TGTGCATCCAGCGGATCCCAAGAGACCCAGTACTTC.

This clonotype was observed a handful of times. This rearrangement joins TRBV7-8 to TRBJ2-7; D gene unclear. Trimming took off 5 bases at V and 1 base at J, with 9 bases between the two ends. Germline V gene lookup returns CDR1 SGHVS and CDR2 FQNEAQ. This CDR3 is 13 amino acids long. The CDR3 is CASSVTQSYEQYF. DNA of the CDR3: TGTGCCAGCAGCGTCACGCAATCCTACGAGCAGTACTTC.

This clonotype was seen more than once but under ten times. The chain carries TRBV25-1 and TRBJ2-7, with D perhaps matching TRBD1 (5 bases). CDR1 is MGHDK and CDR2 is SYGVNS in the germline V gene. The CDR3 contains 15 residues. V lost 3 bases and J 3 bases, leaving 15 bases between the germline ends. CDR3: CASSDPTGLLYEQYF. CDR3 bases: TGTGCCAGCAGTGATCCTACAGGTCTCCTCTACGAGCAGTACTTC.

This clonotype was seen only a few times. The genes are TRBV27 and TRBJ1-4; 7 bases align to TRBD1. CDR1 is MNHEY and CDR2 is SMNVEV in the germline V gene (reference sequence). CDR3 length equals 14 residues. V dropped 2 bases and J dropped 11; count of bases not matched to a gene: 8. CDR3: CASSLRGPSGKLFF. CDR3 DNA sequence: TGTGCCAGCAGTTTAAGGGGGCCTTCCGGGAAACTGTTTTTT. The variable domain in full, completed from reference TRBV27 and TRBJ1-4, reads EAQVTQNPRYLITVTGKKLTVTCSQNMNHEYMSWYRQDPGLGLRQIYYSMNVEVTDKGDVPEGYKVSRKEKRNFPLILESPSPNQTSLYFCASSLRGPSGKLFFGSGTQLSVL.

The chain employs TRBV12-3 or TRBV12-4 and TRBJ1-1; D call uncertain. Trimming took 5 bases from V and 11 from J, leaving 12 bases between them. The CDR3 is 11 amino acids. The CDR3 reads CASSLTRRAFF. CDR3 in DNA: TGTGCCAGCAGTCTCACACGGAGGGCTTTCTTT.

V usage is TRBV5-1 and J usage is TRBJ2-5, with TRBD1 matching over 8 bases. V lost 6 bases and J lost 9; bases outside the gene matches: 13. Germline V gene lookup returns CDR1 SGHRS and CDR2 YFSETQ. The CDR3 spans 14 residues. The CDR3 bases are TGCGCCAGCACTGCCTCAGGGGGCAGGGGGGCCCAGTACTTC. Translation: CASTASGGRGAQYF.

This chain links TRBV6-1 with TRBJ2-6; 8 bases are a match to TRBD1. The trim removed 6 bases at V and 1 base at J, leaving 2 bases unmatched. This CDR3 region has 15 residues. The germline V gene encodes CDR1 MNHNS and CDR2 SASEGT. The CDR3 sequence is CASRQGGSGANVLTF. The CDR3 bases are TGTGCCAGCAGACAGGGGGGATCTGGGGCCAACGTCCTGACTTTC.

The V and J genes are TRBV5-1 and TRBJ2-7, with D possibly matching TRBD2 (5 bases). V gave up 4 bases and J gave up 0 bases, with 17 bases separating them. Germline CDR1 is SGHRS and CDR2 is YFSETQ. The CDR3 spans 16 residues. The CDR3 DNA reads as TGCGCCAGCAGCCCTAGCAGGCCAGTAGCCTCCTACGAGCAGTACTTC. Protein product: CASSPSRPVASYEQYF.

This clonotype was detected only a few times. The J gene is TRBJ2-1, the V gene TRBV5-1; maybe TRBD2 (5 bases). Germline V CDR1 and CDR2: SGHRS, YFSETQ. The ends were cut back, 1 base at V and 7 bases at J, with 9 bases in the middle. The CDR3 consists of 13 residues. The CDR3 sequence: CASSLRDGNEQFF. Written as DNA, the CDR3 is TGCGCCAGCAGCTTGCGGGATGGGAATGAGCAGTTCTTC.

There are a few counts of this clonotype. The CDR3 sequence: CASSIGSRGTYEQYF. Here the CDR3 DNA reads TGTGCCAGTAGTATAGGATCTCGCGGGACCTACGAGCAGTACTTC. The chain uses TRBV19 and TRBJ2-7; D perhaps matches TRBD2 (6 bases). CDR1 and CDR2 from the germline V gene are LNHDA and SQIVND (reference sequence). The CDR3 spans 15 residues. The V and J ends lost 1 base and 2 bases respectively, with 12 bases between them.

The chain recombines TRBV6-6 with TRBJ1-1; D is uncertain. In germline, CDR1 is MNHNY, CDR2 SVGAGI (reference sequence). V lost 0 bases, J lost 9 bases, and 8 bases lay in between. CDR3 length: 12 amino acids. CDR3 sequence reads: CASSYSTTQAFF. DNA of the CDR3: TGTGCCAGCAGTTACTCGACCACCCAAGCTTTCTTT.

This clonotype was seen a few times. The chain uses TRBV20-1 and TRBJ2-7; a possible D gene is TRBD2 (6 bases). In germline, CDR1 is DFQATT, CDR2 SNEGSKA (reference sequence). This CDR3 contains 16 residues. V dropped 0 bases and J dropped 2 bases, with 17 bases sitting between them. The DNA of the CDR3 is TGCAGTGCTAGAGATCCTAAAAGGGCGGGGACCTACGAGCAGTACTTC. This sequence encodes CSARDPKRAGTYEQYF.

CDR3 sequence: CASSKGLAGGSSYNEQFF. In DNA form, the CDR3 reads TGTGCCAGCAGCAAAGGACTAGCGGGAGGGAGCTCCTACAATGAGCAGTTCTTC. The V call is TRBV7-8, the J call TRBJ2-1; 15 bases line up with TRBD2. Germline V gene lookup returns CDR1 SGHVS and CDR2 FQNEAQ. The junction had 5 bases not matched to a gene; V was cut back by 5 bases and J by 0 bases. The CDR3 totals 18 residues.

This clonotype was seen a handful of times. The gene calls are TRBV19 and TRBJ2-7; TRBD1 is a possible D gene (6 bases). Germline values: CDR1 LNHDA, CDR2 SQIVND (reference sequence). The CDR3 spans 13 residues. V was cut by 10 bases and J by 2 bases, with 15 bases left in between. The CDR3: CATGAGMTYEQYF. For the CDR3, the DNA is TGTGCCACAGGGGCAGGGATGACCTACGAGCAGTACTTC. Based on the CDR3 plus reference TRBV19 and TRBJ2-7, the full variable domain is DGGITQSPKYLFRKEGQNVTLSCEQNLNHDAMYWYRQDPGQGLRLIYYSQIVNDFQKGDIAEGYSVSREKKESFPLTVTSAQKNPTAFYLCATGAGMTYEQYFGPGTRLTVT.

Only a few counts were recorded for this clonotype. The chain has TRBV12-3 or TRBV12-4 and TRBJ1-2; 8 positions agree with TRBD1. With V trimmed by 4 bases and J by 6 bases, 13 bases remained unmatched. This CDR3 comprises 16 residues. CDR3 region: CASSSYFLDRVDGYTF. The CDR3 nucleotides read TGTGCCAGCAGTTCATATTTCCTGGACAGGGTGGATGGCTACACCTTC.

Only a few counts were recorded for this clonotype. This sequence joins TRBV9 and TRBJ1-1; D remains ambiguous. V lost 4 bases and J 4 bases, leaving 14 bases between the germline ends. Germline CDR1 and CDR2: SGDLS and YYNGEE. The CDR3 consists of 14 residues. The CDR3 DNA reads TGTGCCAGCAGCCCCCTACGGAGGAGCACTGAAGCTTTCTTT. Its protein is CASSPLRRSTEAFF.

This clonotype was observed a few times. The chain combines TRBV5-1 with TRBJ2-7; D remains ambiguous. V lost 2 bases and J lost 12, with 18 bases in between. The germline gives CDR1 SGHRS, CDR2 YFSETQ. This CDR3 spans 13 amino acids. CDR3 sequence: CASSFEATQVRYF. Written as DNA, the CDR3 is TGCGCCAGCAGCTTTGAGGCCACTCAGGTGCGGTACTTC.

The chain is built from TRBV3-1 and TRBJ2-7; 11 bases are a match to TRBD2. Germline CDR1 reads LGHDT; CDR2 reads YNNKEL (reference sequence). The CDR3 runs 16 residues. V shed 6 bases, J shed 3 bases, and the junction held 10 bases outside the gene matches. In DNA form, the CDR3 reads TGTGCCAGCAGTCCCGGGACTAGCGGAGCCCTCTACGAGCAGTACTTC. This codes for CASSPGTSGALYEQYF.

This clonotype was seen only once. In DNA form, the CDR3 reads TGTGCCAGCAGTACCTCGGGAGGGGAGCTGTTTTTT. Protein product: CASSTSGGELFF. The genes are TRBV12-3 or TRBV12-4 and TRBJ2-2; weak D call: TRBD2 (5 bases). V lost 5 bases to trimming and J lost 8 bases, with 9 bases between them. The CDR3 runs to 12 residues.

The chain links TRBV27 to TRBJ2-1; 12 bases line up with TRBD1. This CDR3 spans 18 amino acids. Losses at the gene ends were 0 bases for V and 8 bases for J; bases not matched to a gene: 11. The germline gives CDR1 MNHEY, CDR2 SMNVEV (reference sequence). The CDR3 DNA reads as TGTGCCAGCAGTTTATCGTTCACAGCGGGACAGGGGGCGCATGAGCAGTTCTTC. It specifies CASSLSFTAGQGAHEQFF.

The table lists this clonotype with many counts. This sequence joins TRBV20-1 and TRBJ2-5, with 9 bases aligning to TRBD2. This CDR3 is built from 15 residues. The junction had 11 bases not matched to a gene; V was cut back by 5 bases and J by 4 bases. Germline assignment: CDR1 DFQATT and CDR2 SNEGSKA (reference sequence). The CDR3 loop reads CSAGLSGRGPETQYF. The CDR3 DNA reads as TGCAGTGCTGGCCTTAGCGGGAGAGGACCAGAGACCCAGTACTTC.

There are a few counts of this clonotype. V gene TRBV20-1 combines with J gene TRBJ1-2; tentative D call: TRBD1 (5 bases). The length of the CDR3 is 14 residues. In germline, CDR1 is DFQATT, CDR2 SNEGSKA (reference sequence). V was pared by 6 bases and J by 4 bases, with 18 bases between. The CDR3 coding sequence is TGCAGTGCCTCTCGGGACGGAACGTCCTATGGCTACACCTTC. It is translated as CSASRDGTSYGYTF.